This T cell receptor beta chain stems from a study of vaccination effects on CD4 cells after COVID-19. Antigen-specific CD4+ T cells were expanded (with viral peptide pools) by the ViraFEST assay ahead of sequencing. The culture ran for roughly ten days before CD4+ T cells were isolated. Neither prior SARS-CoV-2 infection nor positive nucleocapsid antibodies were present in the vaccine recipients. IL-2 at 9 to 10 IU/ml and peptides at about 9.2 ug/ml were added to cultured PBMC, fewer than 2.5 million per well. Cultures had half their medium replaced with IL-2 medium on days 3 and 7. J lost 7 bases, V lost 4 bases, and 10 bases had no gene match. CDR3 size: 15 residues. Germline CDR1 SGHNT, CDR2 YYREEE (reference sequence). The repertoire was sequenced with immunoSEQ multiplex PCR; TCRdb's copy has only in-frame clones and lacks some. The table shows 50,000 to 60,000 clones, with about two thirds occurring only once.

Whole-study results and caveats: Marked clonal contraction of infection- and vaccine-induced clones was seen late after vaccination. In healthy vaccinees, only 1 of 255 vaccine-induced clones cross-reacted with common cold coronaviruses.

Note on this clone: What it binds is unknown.

This clonotype was obtained from a human donor who received a COVID-19 vaccine. This chain connects TRBV5-4 to TRBJ1-4; 7 nucleotides match TRBD1. This specimen consisted of CD4+ T cells from PBMCs cultured with SARS-CoV-2 spike peptides, obtained before COVID-19 vaccination. This CDR3 reads CASSTNRGGGEKLFF. The CDR3 DNA sequence: TGTGCCAGCAGCACGAACAGGGGTGGGGGTGAAAAACTGTTTTTT. Filled out from reference TRBV5-4 and TRBJ1-4, the complete variable domain reads ETGVTQSPTHLIKTRGQQVTLRCSSQSGHNTVSWYQQALGQGPQFIFQYYREEENGRGNFPPRFSGLQFPNYSSELNVNALELDDSALYLCASSTNRGGGEKLFFGSGTQLSVL.